The 15 T cell receptor beta chains given below trace back to one sample, sequenced in a study of T cells in Graves' hyperthyroidism and ophthalmopathy. Amplification targeted TCR beta CDR3 regions from RNA transcripts. Primed by the HTBI set, a first-round RT-PCR was run on the TCR CDR3. TCRdb re-derived calls from the multiplex PCR reads in MiXCR, one entry per CDR3 protein. The sample shows about 560,000 distinct CDR3 sequences, roughly 17% of them seen only once. Sequenced sample: blood. The receptors were sampled from a woman aged 18 to 35 with Graves' hyperthyroidism.

A note on this clonotype: This may stem from a read error, because a much larger clone lies one nucleotide away. The chain uses TRBV12-3 or TRBV12-4 and TRBJ2-1; 15 positions match TRBD2. This CDR3 contains 19 residues. V shed 6 bases, J shed 4 bases, and the junction held 13 bases outside the gene matches. The CDR3 sequence: CASSCGLAGGNQRYNEQFF. The CDR3 DNA sequence: TGTGCCAGCAGCTGCGGACTAGCGGGAGGGAACCAACGATACAATGAGCAGTTCTTC.

This clonotype has only a few counts. This chain uses TRBV30 with TRBJ2-1; 7 nucleotides agree with TRBD1. The CDR3 runs to 14 residues. Germline values: CDR1 GTSNPN, CDR2 SVGIG (reference sequence). J lost 2 bases, V lost 8 bases, and 9 bases had no gene match. Here the CDR3 DNA reads TGTGCCGGAAACTCGGGACAGCCCTACAATGAGCAGTTCTTC. It yields the protein CAGNSGQPYNEQFF. The entire variable domain, with the rest obtained from reference TRBV30 and TRBJ2-1, is as follows: SQTIHQWPATLVQPVGSPLSLECTVEGTSNPNLYWYRQAAGRGLQLLFYSVGIGQISSEVPQNLSASRPQDRQFILSSKKLLLSDSGFYLCAGNSGQPYNEQFFGPGTRLTVL.

The gene calls are TRBV4-2 and TRBJ2-5, with D perhaps being TRBD1 or TRBD2 (6 bases each). From germline, CDR1 is LGHNA and CDR2 YNFKEQ. The CDR3 is 15 amino acids. The germline V and J ends were trimmed by 4 bases and 3 bases, with 15 bases remaining between them. Here the CDR3 reads CASSPQKGGEETQYF. Written as DNA, the CDR3 is TGTGCCAGCAGCCCCCAGAAGGGGGGAGAAGAGACCCAGTACTTC.

V gene TRBV12-3 or TRBV12-4 combines with J gene TRBJ1-2; D is unclear. V lost 1 base and J 7 bases, leaving 13 bases between the germline ends. The CDR3 sequence is 14 residues long. The CDR3 DNA follows: TGTGCCAGCAGTTTAGGACCTGCCTCGGGTGGCTACACCTTC. Its translation: CASSLGPASGGYTF.

This clonotype has ten or more counts. The rearrangement uses TRBV27 and TRBJ2-5; TRBD1 agrees at 9 bases. With V trimmed by 6 bases and J by 0 bases, 8 bases remained unmatched. The germline V gene encodes CDR1 MNHEY and CDR2 SMNVEV (reference sequence). CDR3 length equals 16 residues. The CDR3 bases are TGTGCCAGCAGGAAAGTGGACAGGGGCTACCAAGAGACCCAGTACTTC. It translates to CASRKVDRGYQETQYF.

This clonotype came up many times. The J gene is TRBJ1-2, the V gene TRBV5-1; no clear D gene. CDR1 is SGHRS and CDR2 is YFSETQ in the germline V gene. V lost 0 bases and J lost 8, with 11 bases in between. This CDR3 region has 13 residues. The CDR3 spells CASSLAPQDGYTF. In DNA, the CDR3 is TGCGCCAGCAGCTTGGCCCCCCAGGACGGCTACACCTTC. Drawing the rest from reference TRBV5-1 and TRBJ1-2, the complete variable domain is KAGVTQTPRYLIKTRGQQVTLSCSPISGHRSVSWYQQTPGQGLQFLFEYFSETQRNKGNFPGRFSGRQFSNSRSEMNVSTLELGDSALYLCASSLAPQDGYTFGSGTRLTVV.

This clonotype was seen at least ten times. The chain combines TRBV28 with TRBJ2-6; possible D gene TRBD1, 6 bases. The germline CDR1 and CDR2 sequences are MDHEN and SYDVKM. V lost 3 bases to trimming and J lost 0 bases, with 12 bases between them. The CDR3 extends over 17 amino acids. The DNA for the CDR3 is TGTGCCAGCAGTTTCCAGGGGTTCCCCTCTGGGGCCAACGTCCTGACTTTC. Its translation is CASSFQGFPSGANVLTF.

This clonotype has a handful of counts. J is TRBJ2-1 and V is TRBV24-1; unclear D gene. CDR1 KGHDR and CDR2 SFDVKD come from the germline V gene. The CDR3 is 14 residues long. The ends were cut back, 0 bases at V and 5 bases at J, with 7 bases in the middle. DNA of the CDR3: TGTGCCACCAGTGATTTGCTCAGGAACAATGAGCAGTTCTTC. This codes for CATSDLLRNNEQFF.

This clonotype was seen a handful of times. The chain couples TRBV12-5 to TRBJ2-4; D not certain. The CDR3 sequence is 16 residues long. The ends were cut back, 5 bases at V and 0 bases at J, with 14 bases in the middle. The germline V gene encodes CDR1 LGHNT and CDR2 FRNRAP. CDR3 residues: CASGLDGRLAKNIQYF. For the CDR3, the DNA is TGTGCTAGTGGTCTGGACGGCAGACTAGCCAAAAACATTCAGTACTTC.

This clonotype was counted once. The genes are TRBV6-2 or TRBV6-3 and TRBJ1-3; no definite D call. Trimming took off 0 bases at V and 4 bases at J, with 4 bases between the two ends. Germline V gene lookup returns CDR1 MNHEY and CDR2 SVGEGT. The CDR3 length is 13 residues. The CDR3 reads CASSYSGGNTIYF. CDR3 DNA: TGTGCCAGCAGTTACTCGGGGGGAAACACCATATATTTT.

The J gene is TRBJ2-1, the V gene TRBV28; D may match TRBD1 or TRBD2 (5 bases each). The CDR3 runs to 16 residues. V lost 5 bases to trimming and J lost 0 bases, with 14 bases between them. Germline V lookup: CDR1 MDHEN, CDR2 SYDVKM. CDR3 in amino acids: CASSPRKGSSYNEQFF. CDR3 nucleotides: TGTGCCAGCAGTCCCAGAAAGGGGAGCTCCTACAATGAGCAGTTCTTC.

This clonotype was seen only once. The rearrangement uses TRBV10-3 and TRBJ1-5, with 7 bases fitting TRBD1. With 4 bases clipped from V and 5 bases from J, the junction kept 8 bases outside the gene matches. CDR1 and CDR2 (germline): ENHRY, SYGVKD. The CDR3 runs 15 residues. The CDR3 spells CAISARDSKYQPQHF. CDR3 DNA: TGTGCCATCAGTGCACGGGACAGTAAGTATCAGCCCCAGCATTTT.

A few counts support this clonotype. The rearrangement links TRBV29-1 to TRBJ2-2; D might be TRBD2 (5 bases). The CDR3 runs to 14 residues. Deletions cut 2 bases from V and 0 bases from J, with 7 bases between. Germline V gene lookup returns CDR1 SQVTM and CDR2 ANQGSEA. CDR3 coding DNA: TGCAGCGTTGAACGGGGAGCGAACACCGGGGAGCTGTTTTTT. Translated, it gives CSVERGANTGELFF.

The rearrangement joins TRBV10-3 to TRBJ1-6; D may be TRBD1 (5 bases). The CDR3 has 14 amino acids. V lost 3 bases and J lost 7, with 10 bases in between. Germline-derived CDR1 and CDR2 are ENHRY and SYGVKD. The DNA for the CDR3 is TGTGCCATCAGTGACGGGGCAGCCAATTCACCCCTCCACTTT. Its translation is CAISDGAANSPLHF.

The chain employs TRBV5-1 and TRBJ1-4; D might be TRBD1 (5 bases). This CDR3 has 15 residues. The germline V gene has CDR1 SGHRS and CDR2 YFSETQ. Deletions cut 1 base from V and 2 bases from J, with 9 bases between. CDR3 sequence (DNA): TGCGCCAGCAGCTTGTCAGCAGGGACTAATGAAAAACTGTTTTTT. Amino acids: CASSLSAGTNEKLFF.